The present T cell receptor (beta chain) was sequenced within a study of blood T cells in healthy people across ages. Comments on this clonotype: At one boundary the junction diverges from the germline segment, which might be a read error.

This CDR3 contains 14 residues. CDR1 MDHEN and CDR2 SYDVKM come from the germline V gene. The use of a sample-barcoded 5' primer and a J-beta primer mix characterized a second PCR of roughly 6 to 11 cycles. CDR3-containing paired-end reads numbered at least 2.5 million in each sample. TCRdb re-called the 5' RACE reads through MiXCR, storing one row per CDR3 protein. Seen here are some 1.8 million distinct CDR3 sequences, 35% to 50% observed once, and the top ten hold 20% to 25%. V is TRBV28 and J is TRBJ2-1, with a weak D call TRBD1 (5 bases). The source is a human donor in good health. The sample taken for sequencing was blood. The CDR3 nucleotides read TGTGTCAGCAGTACGGACATATCCTACAATGAGCAGTTCTTC. Translating it yields CVSSTDISYNEQFF.